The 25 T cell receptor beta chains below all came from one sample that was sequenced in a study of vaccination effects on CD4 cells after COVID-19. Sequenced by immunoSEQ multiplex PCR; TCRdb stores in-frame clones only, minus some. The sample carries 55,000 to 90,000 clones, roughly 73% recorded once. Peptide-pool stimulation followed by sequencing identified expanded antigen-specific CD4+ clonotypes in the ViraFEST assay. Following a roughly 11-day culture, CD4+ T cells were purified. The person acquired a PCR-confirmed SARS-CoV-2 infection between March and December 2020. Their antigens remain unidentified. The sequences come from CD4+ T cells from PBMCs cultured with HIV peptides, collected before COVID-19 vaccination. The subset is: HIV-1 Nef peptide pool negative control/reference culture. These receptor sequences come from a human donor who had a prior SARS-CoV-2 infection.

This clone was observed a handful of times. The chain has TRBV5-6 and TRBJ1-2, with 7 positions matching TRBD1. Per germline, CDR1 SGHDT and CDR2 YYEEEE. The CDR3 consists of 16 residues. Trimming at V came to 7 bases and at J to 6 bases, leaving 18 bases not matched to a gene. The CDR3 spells CASDLGGQGGEDGYTF. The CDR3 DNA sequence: TGTGCCAGCGATCTTGGGGGGCAGGGGGGAGAGGATGGCTACACCTTC.

The CDR3 region is CASSEAAPYGYTF. The CDR3, as DNA: TGTGCCAGCAGTGAAGCAGCCCCCTATGGCTACACCTTC. The chain combines TRBV6-1 with TRBJ1-2; D unresolved. This CDR3 is 13 amino acids long. Germline V gene data show CDR1 as MNHNS and CDR2 as SASEGT. Trimming left V 0 bases short and J 4 bases short, with 6 bases between.

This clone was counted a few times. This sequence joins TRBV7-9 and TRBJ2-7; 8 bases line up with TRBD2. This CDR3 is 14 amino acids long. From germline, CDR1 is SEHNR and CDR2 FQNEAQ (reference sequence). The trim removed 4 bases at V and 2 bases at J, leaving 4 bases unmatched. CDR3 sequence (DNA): TGTGCCAGCAGCTCTAGGACTAGCACCTACGAGCAGTACTTC. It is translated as CASSSRTSTYEQYF.

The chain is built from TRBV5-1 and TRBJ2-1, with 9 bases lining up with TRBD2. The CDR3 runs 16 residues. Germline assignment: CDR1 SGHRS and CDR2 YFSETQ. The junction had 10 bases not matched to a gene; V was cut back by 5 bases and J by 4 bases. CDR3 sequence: CASRFSAGGPYNEQFF. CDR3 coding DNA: TGCGCCAGCAGATTCTCGGCGGGAGGGCCTTACAATGAGCAGTTCTTC.

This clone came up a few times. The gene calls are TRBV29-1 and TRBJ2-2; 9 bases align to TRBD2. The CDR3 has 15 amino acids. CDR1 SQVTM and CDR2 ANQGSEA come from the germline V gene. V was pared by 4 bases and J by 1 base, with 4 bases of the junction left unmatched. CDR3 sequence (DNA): TGCAGCGTTGTCGCTAGCGGGGTGAACACCGGGGAGCTGTTTTTT. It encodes CSVVASGVNTGELFF.

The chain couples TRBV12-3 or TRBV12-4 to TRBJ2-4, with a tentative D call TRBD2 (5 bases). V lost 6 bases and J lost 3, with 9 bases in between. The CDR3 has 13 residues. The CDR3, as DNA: TGTGCCAGCAGGGACGGGGACAAAAACATTCAGTACTTC. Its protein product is CASRDGDKNIQYF.

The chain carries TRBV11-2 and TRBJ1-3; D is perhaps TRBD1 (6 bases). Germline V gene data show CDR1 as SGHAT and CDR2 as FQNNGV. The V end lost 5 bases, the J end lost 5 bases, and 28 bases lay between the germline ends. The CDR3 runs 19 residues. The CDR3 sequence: CASSPLGGRQGGLRNTIYF. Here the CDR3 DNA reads TGTGCCAGCAGCCCCTTAGGGGGACGGCAAGGAGGGTTAAGAAACACCATATATTTT.

DNA of the CDR3: TGTGCCACCAGTGAGGGGACTAGCGTAACTGAGCAGTTCTTC. This sequence encodes CATSEGTSVTEQFF. The gene calls are TRBV24-1 and TRBJ2-1; TRBD2 matches 10 bases. This CDR3 is 14 amino acids long. The trim removed 4 bases at V and 9 bases at J, leaving 5 bases unmatched. Germline-derived CDR1 and CDR2 are KGHDR and SFDVKD.

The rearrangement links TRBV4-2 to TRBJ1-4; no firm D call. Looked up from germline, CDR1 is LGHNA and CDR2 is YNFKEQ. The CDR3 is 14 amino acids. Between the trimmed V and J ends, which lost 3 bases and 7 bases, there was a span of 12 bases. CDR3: CASSHLTETEKLFF. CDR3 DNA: TGTGCCAGCAGCCACCTGACGGAGACTGAAAAACTGTTTTTT.

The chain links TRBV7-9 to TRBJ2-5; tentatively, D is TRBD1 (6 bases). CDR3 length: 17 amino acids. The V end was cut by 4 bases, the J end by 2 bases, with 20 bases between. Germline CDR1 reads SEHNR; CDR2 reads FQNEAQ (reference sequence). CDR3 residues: CASSSIGDRRRQETQYF. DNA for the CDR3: TGTGCCAGCAGCTCGATAGGCGACAGGAGGAGACAAGAGACCCAGTACTTC.

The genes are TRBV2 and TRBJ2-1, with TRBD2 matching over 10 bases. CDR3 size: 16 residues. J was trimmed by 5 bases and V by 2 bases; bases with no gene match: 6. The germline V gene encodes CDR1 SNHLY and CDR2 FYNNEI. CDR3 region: CASSELGLASDNEQFF. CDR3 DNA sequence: TGTGCCAGCAGTGAATTGGGACTAGCGTCGGACAATGAGCAGTTCTTC.

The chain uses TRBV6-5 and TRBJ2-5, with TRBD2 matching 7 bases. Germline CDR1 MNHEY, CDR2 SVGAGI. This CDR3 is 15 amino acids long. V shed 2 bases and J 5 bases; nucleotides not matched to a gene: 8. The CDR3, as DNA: TGTGCCAGCAGTTACGGGGGGGGAGGAGGGGAGACCCAGTACTTC. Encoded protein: CASSYGGGGGETQYF.

CDR3 DNA sequence: TGTGCCAGCAGCTTAGTTCCGGACTATGGCTACACCTTC. Amino acid sequence: CASSLVPDYGYTF. The genes are TRBV11-3 and TRBJ1-2; D not resolved. CDR1 and CDR2 from the germline V gene are SGHNT and YENEEA. Trimming pared 1 base from V and 3 bases from J, leaving 6 bases between. The CDR3 extends over 13 amino acids.

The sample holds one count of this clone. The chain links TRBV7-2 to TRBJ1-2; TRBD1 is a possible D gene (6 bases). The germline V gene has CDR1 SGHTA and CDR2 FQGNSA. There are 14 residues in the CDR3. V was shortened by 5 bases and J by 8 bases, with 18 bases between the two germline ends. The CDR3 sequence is CASSLGGPGTGYTF. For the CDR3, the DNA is TGTGCCAGCAGCCTAGGGGGTCCCGGGACGGGCTACACCTTC.

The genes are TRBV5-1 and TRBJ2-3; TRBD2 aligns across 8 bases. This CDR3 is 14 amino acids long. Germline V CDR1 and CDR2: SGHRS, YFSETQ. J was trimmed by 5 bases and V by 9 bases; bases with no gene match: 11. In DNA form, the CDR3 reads TGCGCCACCTCCCCCGGGGGGGCTGAAGATACGCAGTATTTT. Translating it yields CATSPGGAEDTQYF.

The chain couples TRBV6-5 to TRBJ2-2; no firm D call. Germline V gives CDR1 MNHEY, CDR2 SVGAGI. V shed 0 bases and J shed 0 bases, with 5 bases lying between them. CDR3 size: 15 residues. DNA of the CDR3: TGTGCCAGCAGTTACTCCCAAACGAACACCGGGGAGCTGTTTTTT. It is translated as CASSYSQTNTGELFF.

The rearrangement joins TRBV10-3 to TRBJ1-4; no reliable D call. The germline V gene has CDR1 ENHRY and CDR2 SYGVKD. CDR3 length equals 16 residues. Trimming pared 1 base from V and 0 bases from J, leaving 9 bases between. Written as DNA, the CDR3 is TGTGCCATCAGTGAGTTGGGCAGCACAACTAATGAAAAACTGTTTTTT. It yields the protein CAISELGSTTNEKLFF.

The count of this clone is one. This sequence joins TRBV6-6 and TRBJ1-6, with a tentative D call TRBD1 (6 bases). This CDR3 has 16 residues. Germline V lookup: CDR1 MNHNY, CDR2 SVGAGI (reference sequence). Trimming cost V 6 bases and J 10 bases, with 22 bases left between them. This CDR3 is CASSKGGNLLYSPLHF. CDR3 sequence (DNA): TGTGCCAGCAGCAAAGGGGGGAACCTCCTATACTCACCCCTCCACTTT.

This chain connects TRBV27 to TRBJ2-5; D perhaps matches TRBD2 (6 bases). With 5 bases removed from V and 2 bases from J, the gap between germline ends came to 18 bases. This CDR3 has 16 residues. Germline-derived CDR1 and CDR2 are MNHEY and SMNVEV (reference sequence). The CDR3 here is CASSITSLTLQETQYF. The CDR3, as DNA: TGTGCCAGCAGTATTACTAGCCTAACTTTACAAGAGACCCAGTACTTC.

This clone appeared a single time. CDR3 region: CASSSIRGGTGELFF. The DNA for the CDR3 is TGTGCCAGCAGCTCCATCAGGGGCGGCACCGGGGAGCTGTTTTTT. This rearrangement joins TRBV7-6 to TRBJ2-2, with D possibly TRBD1 on 6 matching bases. With 4 bases removed from V and 4 bases from J, the gap between germline ends came to 13 bases. This CDR3 is 15 amino acids long. Looked up from germline, CDR1 is SGHVS and CDR2 is FNYEAQ.

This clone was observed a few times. This chain's CDR3 is CASSKGPSGRGSYNEQFF. The DNA for the CDR3 is TGTGCCAGCAGCAAAGGCCCTAGCGGGAGAGGCTCCTACAATGAGCAGTTCTTC. This chain uses TRBV21-1 with TRBJ2-1; whether TRBD2, the table's D call, matches the DNA was not checked. TRBV21-1 is described as a pseudogene. The CDR3 covers 18 residues.

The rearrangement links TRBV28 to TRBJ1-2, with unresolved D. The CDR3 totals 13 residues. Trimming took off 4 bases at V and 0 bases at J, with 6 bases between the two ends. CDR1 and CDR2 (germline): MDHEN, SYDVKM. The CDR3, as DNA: TGTGCCAGCAGTTCTCTGTCTAACTATGGCTACACCTTC. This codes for CASSSLSNYGYTF.

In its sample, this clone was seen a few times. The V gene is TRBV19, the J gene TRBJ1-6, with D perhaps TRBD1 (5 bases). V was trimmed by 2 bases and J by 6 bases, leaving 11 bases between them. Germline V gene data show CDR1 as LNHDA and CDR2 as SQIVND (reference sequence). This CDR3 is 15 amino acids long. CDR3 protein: CASSINWGINSPLHF. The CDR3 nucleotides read TGTGCCAGTAGTATAAATTGGGGGATTAATTCACCCCTCCACTTT.

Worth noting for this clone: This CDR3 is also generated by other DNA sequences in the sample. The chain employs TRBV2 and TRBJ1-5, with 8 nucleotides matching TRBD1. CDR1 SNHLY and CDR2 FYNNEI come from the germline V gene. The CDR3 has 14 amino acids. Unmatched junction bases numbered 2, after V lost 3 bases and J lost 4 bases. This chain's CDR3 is CASSERTGNQPQHF. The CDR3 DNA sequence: TGTGCCAGCAGTGAGCGGACAGGGAATCAGCCCCAGCATTTT.

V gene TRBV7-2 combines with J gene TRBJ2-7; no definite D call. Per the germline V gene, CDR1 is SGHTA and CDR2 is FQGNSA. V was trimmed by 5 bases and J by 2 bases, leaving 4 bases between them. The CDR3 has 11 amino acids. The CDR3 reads CASSIAYEQYF. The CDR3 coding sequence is TGTGCCAGCAGCATCGCCTACGAGCAGTACTTC.